The 14 T cell receptor beta chains below were found in one sample sequenced in a study of beta chain features in type 1 diabetes. TCRB transcripts that were expressed got sequenced, as all of the isolated RNA had been reverse transcribed. TCRdb's table, derived via immunoSEQ multiplex PCR, lists solely in-frame clones and lacks some. The sample consists of over 500,000 clones, 15% to 17% of them appearing once. The sequenced sample was naive CD4+ T cells from blood. These receptor sequences come from a man aged 18 to 29 in good health.

The chain joins TRBV5-5 to TRBJ2-3; unclear D gene. V lost 0 bases and J 5 bases, leaving 7 bases between the germline ends. The CDR3 is made up of 13 amino acids. From germline, CDR1 is SGHKS and CDR2 YYEKEE (reference sequence). The CDR3 DNA is TGTGCCAGCAGCTTGGTATGGGAAGATACGCAGTATTTT. Protein product: CASSLVWEDTQYF.

This chain links TRBV10-3 with TRBJ2-1, with 14 bases matching TRBD2. Trimming removed 3 bases from V and 10 bases from J; junction bases left unmatched: 8. CDR1 ENHRY and CDR2 SYGVKD come from the germline V gene. The CDR3 has 16 residues. The CDR3 sequence is CAISEEGTSGSDEQFF. Here the CDR3 DNA reads TGTGCCATCAGTGAAGAGGGGACTAGCGGGAGCGACGAGCAGTTCTTC.

The chain uses TRBV6-6 and TRBJ1-5; a possible D gene is TRBD1 (5 bases). V was cut by 5 bases and J by 4 bases, with 15 bases left in between. The CDR3 sequence is 15 residues long. CDR1 MNHNY and CDR2 SVGAGI come from the germline V gene (reference sequence). CDR3 DNA sequence: TGTGCCAGCAGTCCTGGGACGGCCAAAAATCAGCCCCAGCATTTT. This translates into CASSPGTAKNQPQHF.

This clone was recorded a few times. The chain links TRBV5-1 to TRBJ1-2; TRBD1 aligns across 7 bases. The CDR3 loop spans 15 amino acids. V gave up 0 bases and J gave up 8 bases; unmatched junction bases: 10. Germline CDR1 and CDR2: SGHRS and YFSETQ. Here the CDR3 reads CASSLEGTAPRGYTF. The CDR3 region has the DNA TGCGCCAGCAGCTTGGAGGGGACAGCGCCCAGGGGCTACACCTTC.

This clone was recorded a few times. V is TRBV4-3 and J is TRBJ2-7; 8 bases agree with TRBD1. This CDR3 contains 15 residues. J gave up 2 bases and V 4 bases, and 7 bases lay outside the gene matches. Germline V gene lookup returns CDR1 LGHNA and CDR2 YSLEER. CDR3 bases: TGCGCCAGCAGCCCGGGGGACAGGAAGGCCTACGAGCAGTACTTC. It yields the protein CASSPGDRKAYEQYF.

This chain connects TRBV11-2 to TRBJ2-6; possibly TRBD1 for D (6 bases). Trimming stripped 0 bases from V and 1 base from J, with 16 bases between. The CDR3 runs 19 residues. Per germline, CDR1 SGHAT and CDR2 FQNNGV. For the CDR3, the DNA is TGTGCCAGCAGCTTAGATCCGAGCAGGGGCCGATCTGGGGCCAACGTCCTGACTTTC. Its translation: CASSLDPSRGRSGANVLTF.

The chain uses TRBV4-2 and TRBJ1-2; D gene unclear. The CDR3 contains 16 residues. Germline-derived CDR1 and CDR2 are LGHNA and YNFKEQ. Trimming pared 0 bases from V and 2 bases from J, leaving 13 bases between. DNA of the CDR3: TGTGCCAGCAGCCAAGATCATCGAGAGAGAAACTATGGCTACACCTTC. Its protein is CASSQDHRERNYGYTF.

Of note for this clone: The sample contains more than one DNA sequence encoding this CDR3. The chain joins TRBV7-9 to TRBJ2-3; D is unclear. CDR3 length: 12 residues. Germline V gene lookup returns CDR1 SEHNR and CDR2 FQNEAQ (reference sequence). The V gene lost 4 bases and the J gene lost 2 bases, with 4 bases spanning the gap. CDR3 region: CASSSVTDTQYF. The DNA of the CDR3 is TGTGCCAGCAGCTCAGTCACAGATACGCAGTATTTT. Full variable domain (missing parts from reference TRBV7-9 and TRBJ2-3): DTGVSQNPRHKITKRGQNVTFRCDPISEHNRLYWYRQTLGQGPEFLTYFQNEAQLEKSRLLSDRFSAERPKGSFSTLEIQRTEQGDSAMYLCASSSVTDTQYFGPGTRLTVL.

The sample holds a few counts of this clone. CDR3 in DNA: TGTGCCAGCAGCTTAGGCCCGGGAAACAATGAGCAGTTCTTC. Amino acids: CASSLGPGNNEQFF. The chain links TRBV7-7 to TRBJ2-1, with a tentative D call TRBD2 (5 bases). The CDR3 is made up of 14 amino acids. The V end was cut by 1 base, the J end by 5 bases, with 9 bases between. The germline V gene has CDR1 SSHAT and CDR2 FNYEAQ (reference sequence).

J is TRBJ2-2 and V is TRBV25-1; unclear D gene. The V end was cut by 0 bases, the J end by 3 bases, with 14 bases between. Germline CDR1 and CDR2: MGHDK and SYGVNS. The CDR3 totals 17 residues. The CDR3 bases are TGTGCCAGCAGTGAATACGCCCCCGGCAGACACACCGGGGAGCTGTTTTTT. Protein: CASSEYAPGRHTGELFF.

The sample holds a few counts of this clone. The chain combines TRBV4-1 with TRBJ1-4; the match to TRBD1 covers 7 bases. Germline V CDR1 and CDR2: MGHRA, YSYEKL. The CDR3 is made up of 17 amino acids. V shed 7 bases, J shed 5 bases, and the junction held 16 bases outside the gene matches. CDR3 bases: TGCGCCAGCACCACAAGATACGGACAGGTGGAGAATGAAAAACTGTTTTTT. Protein sequence: CASTTRYGQVENEKLFF.

The chain uses TRBV27 and TRBJ2-7, with D tentatively TRBD2 (7 bases). CDR1 is MNHEY and CDR2 is SMNVEV in the germline V gene (reference sequence). This CDR3 comprises 13 residues. The ends were cut back, 1 base at V and 5 bases at J, with 9 bases in the middle. CDR3 sequence: CASSLWGGNEQYF. Written as DNA, the CDR3 is TGTGCCAGCAGTTTATGGGGGGGCAACGAGCAGTACTTC.

The V gene is TRBV13, the J gene TRBJ1-6, with unresolved D. The CDR3 has 14 amino acids. V shed 0 bases and J shed 4 bases, with 4 bases lying between them. Per the germline V gene, CDR1 is PRHDT and CDR2 is FYEKMQ (reference sequence). CDR3 nucleotides: TGTGCCAGCAGCTTAGGGCAGTATAATTCACCCCTCCACTTT. Translated, it gives CASSLGQYNSPLHF.

This clone was seen only a few times. V usage is TRBV9 and J usage is TRBJ2-1, with a possible D match to TRBD2 (6 bases). V gave up 7 bases and J gave up 9 bases, with 17 bases separating them. CDR1 is SGDLS and CDR2 is YYNGEE in the germline V gene. CDR3 length: 13 amino acids. DNA of the CDR3: TGTGCCAGCCTGCGGGACCCGGTGGGTGAGCAGTTCTTC. Protein: CASLRDPVGEQFF.